These T cell receptor beta chains were read from a single sample in a study of blood T cells in healthy people across ages. TCRdb processed the 5' RACE reads anew with MiXCR; each CDR3 protein has one entry. Of about 720,000 distinct CDR3 sequences in the sample, 25% were seen once. These data were also reused for a study on T cells of mothers and their children.

The material sequenced was blood. The receptors originated from a boy under 18 in good health. Each CDR3 is given with its conserved first and last residue. D genes are given only for firm matches. Not every row has a clone size; where given, it reads once, few, many or a size class.

j_gene: TRBJ1-4
abundance: few
v_gene: TRBV7-9
d_gene: TRBD1
CDR3nt: TGTGCCAGCAGCTCGACCGATTGGACAGGGGCAATGGAAAAACTGTTTTTT
CDR3aa: CASSSTDWTGAMEKLFF

j_gene: TRBJ2-7
abundance: -
v_gene: TRBV12-3/TRBV12-4
d_gene: TRBD2
CDR3nt: TGTGCCAGCAGTTTGGAGGGACTAGGGTTCGGTGAGCAGTACTTC
CDR3aa: CASSLEGLGFGEQYF

j_gene: TRBJ2-5
abundance: -
v_gene: TRBV7-6
d_gene: -
CDR3nt: TGTGCCAGCAGCTTAGTGTTCAGCGGGGAGACCCAGTACTTC
CDR3aa: CASSLVFSGETQYF

j_gene: TRBJ2-2
abundance: few
v_gene: TRBV7-2
d_gene: TRBD1
CDR3nt: TGTGCCGGGACAGGGCCGAACACCGGGGAGCTGTTTTTT
CDR3aa: CAGTGPNTGELFF

j_gene: TRBJ1-5
abundance: -
v_gene: TRBV6-2/TRBV6-3
d_gene: -
CDR3nt: TGTGCCAGCAGTTACTCGATGGGGGGCGAAAGCAATCAGCCCCAGCATTTT
CDR3aa: CASSYSMGGESNQPQHF

j_gene: TRBJ1-1
abundance: few
v_gene: TRBV6-6
d_gene: TRBD1
CDR3nt: TGTGCCAGCAGTTTCCAGGGGGCAATCCTGAACACTGAAGCTTTCTTT
CDR3aa: CASSFQGAILNTEAFF

j_gene: TRBJ2-1
abundance: -
v_gene: TRBV12-3/TRBV12-4
d_gene: TRBD1
CDR3nt: TGTGCCAGCAGTTTGGCAGGGGGCATTTTTAATGAGCAGTTCTTC
CDR3aa: CASSLAGGIFNEQFF

j_gene: TRBJ1-2
abundance: -
v_gene: TRBV7-2
d_gene: -
CDR3nt: TGTGCCAGCAGCTTAGCGGGCCAGTCTAACTATGGCTACACCTTC
CDR3aa: CASSLAGQSNYGYTF

j_gene: TRBJ2-4
abundance: -
v_gene: TRBV2
d_gene: -
CDR3nt: TGTGCCAGCAGTGGGGAGTCCCCAAACATTCAGTACTTC
CDR3aa: CASSGESPNIQYF

j_gene: TRBJ1-1
abundance: few
v_gene: TRBV21-1
d_gene: -
CDR3nt: TGTGCCAGCAGCAAAATCGCGGCGGACGGGAACACTGAAGCTTTCTTT
CDR3aa: CASSKIAADGNTEAFF

j_gene: TRBJ2-2
abundance: -
v_gene: TRBV9
d_gene: -
CDR3nt: TGTGCCAGCAGCTATGATGAATGGGTAACGAACACCGGGGAGCTGTTTTTT
CDR3aa: CASSYDEWVTNTGELFF

j_gene: TRBJ2-2
abundance: -
v_gene: TRBV6-2/TRBV6-3
d_gene: -
CDR3nt: TGTGCCAGCAGTTACGGGTTCGGGGAGCTGTTTTTT
CDR3aa: CASSYGFGELFF

j_gene: TRBJ1-4
abundance: few
v_gene: TRBV7-9
d_gene: -
CDR3nt: TGTGCCAGCAGCTCACTCCGCGACCAAAAACTGTTTTTT
CDR3aa: CASSSLRDQKLFF

j_gene: TRBJ2-1
abundance: few
v_gene: TRBV7-6
d_gene: TRBD2
CDR3nt: TGTGCCAGCAGCTTAGAAGCGGGGGTATTCAGCAATGAGCAGTTCTTC
CDR3aa: CASSLEAGVFSNEQFF

j_gene: TRBJ2-5
abundance: -
v_gene: TRBV7-2
d_gene: -
CDR3nt: TGTGCCAGCAGCTTAGAGGTAACAGACCAAGAGACCCAGTACTTC
CDR3aa: CASSLEVTDQETQYF

j_gene: TRBJ2-7
abundance: few
v_gene: TRBV27
d_gene: TRBD1
CDR3nt: TGTGCCAGCAGTCTAAGGGGGCCTGGAATCTACGAGCAGTACTTC
CDR3aa: CASSLRGPGIYEQYF

j_gene: TRBJ1-2
abundance: few
v_gene: TRBV7-8
d_gene: TRBD1
CDR3nt: TGTGCCAGCAGCTTAGGCGACAGGGTTTACTATGGCTACACCTTC
CDR3aa: CASSLGDRVYYGYTF

j_gene: TRBJ1-1
abundance: many
v_gene: TRBV5-1
d_gene: -
CDR3nt: TGCGCCAGCAGTCGGGATCGGGGGACCACTGAAGCTTTCTTT
CDR3aa: CASSRDRGTTEAFF

j_gene: TRBJ2-7
abundance: few
v_gene: TRBV10-3
d_gene: TRBD1
CDR3nt: TGTGCCATCAGTGAACCGGGACAGGGGGACTACGAGCAGTACTTC
CDR3aa: CAISEPGQGDYEQYF

j_gene: TRBJ1-6
abundance: once
v_gene: TRBV28
d_gene: -
CDR3nt: TGTGCCAGCACCTCGGGGGGGCGGAATTCACCCCTCCACTTT
CDR3aa: CASTSGGRNSPLHF

j_gene: TRBJ2-1
abundance: -
v_gene: TRBV3-1
d_gene: TRBD2
CDR3nt: TGTGCCAGCAGCCTGACTAGCGGGAGGAATAATGAGCAGTTCTTC
CDR3aa: CASSLTSGRNNEQFF

j_gene: TRBJ2-1
abundance: few
v_gene: TRBV5-4
d_gene: TRBD1
CDR3nt: TGTGCCAGCAGCTGGAAGGGACAGGGTAGCGATGAGCAGTTCTTC
CDR3aa: CASSWKGQGSDEQFF

j_gene: TRBJ2-7
abundance: few
v_gene: TRBV20-1
d_gene: TRBD2
CDR3nt: TGCAGTGCGACGCATCCTTTTAGCGGGAGCTCCTACGAGCAGTACTTC
CDR3aa: CSATHPFSGSSYEQYF

j_gene: TRBJ2-7
abundance: -
v_gene: TRBV20-1
d_gene: -
CDR3nt: TGCAGTGCTAGAGTCCCGGGGGCAAACGACGAGCAGTACTTC
CDR3aa: CSARVPGANDEQYF

j_gene: TRBJ2-5
abundance: -
v_gene: TRBV9
d_gene: -
CDR3nt: TGTGCCAGCAGCGTAGGCGGGGCCCTAGGGGAGACCCAGTACTTC
CDR3aa: CASSVGGALGETQYF

j_gene: TRBJ2-7
abundance: few
v_gene: TRBV15
d_gene: -
CDR3nt: TGTGCCACCAGCAGGAGGAGTGGGTCGGGCTACGAGCAGTACTTC
CDR3aa: CATSRRSGSGYEQYF

j_gene: TRBJ2-3
abundance: -
v_gene: TRBV24-1
d_gene: -
CDR3nt: TGTGCCACCAGTGATTCAGGGGTGGATGCGCAGTATTTT
CDR3aa: CATSDSGVDAQYF

j_gene: TRBJ2-7
abundance: few
v_gene: TRBV6-5
d_gene: -
CDR3nt: TGTGCCAGCAGTTACTGGGGAGCTACCTACGAGCAGTACTTC
CDR3aa: CASSYWGATYEQYF

j_gene: TRBJ2-5
abundance: few
v_gene: TRBV27
d_gene: TRBD1
CDR3nt: TGTGCCAGCAGTTCAGTGACAGGGGAGACCCAGTACTTC
CDR3aa: CASSSVTGETQYF